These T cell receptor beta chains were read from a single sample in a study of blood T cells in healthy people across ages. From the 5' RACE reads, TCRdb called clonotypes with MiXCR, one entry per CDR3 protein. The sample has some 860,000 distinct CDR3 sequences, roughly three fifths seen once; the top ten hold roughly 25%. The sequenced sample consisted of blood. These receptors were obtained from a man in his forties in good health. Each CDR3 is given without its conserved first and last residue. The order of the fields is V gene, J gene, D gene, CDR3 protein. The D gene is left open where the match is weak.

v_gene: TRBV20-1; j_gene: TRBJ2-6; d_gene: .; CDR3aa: SAWPSGANVLT
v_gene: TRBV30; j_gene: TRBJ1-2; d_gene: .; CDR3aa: AWITSGGYT
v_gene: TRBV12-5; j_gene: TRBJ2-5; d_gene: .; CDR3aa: ASGLVLWGQIQETQY
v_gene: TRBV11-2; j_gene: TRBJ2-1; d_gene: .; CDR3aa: ASSSLFDEQF
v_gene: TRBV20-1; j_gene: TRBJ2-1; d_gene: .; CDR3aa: SATTRAGRPYNEQF
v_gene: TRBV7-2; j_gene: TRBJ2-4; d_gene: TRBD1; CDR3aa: ASSIRGQSKNIQY
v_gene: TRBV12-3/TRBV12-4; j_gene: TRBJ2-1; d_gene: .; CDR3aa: ASSFTGSNNEQF
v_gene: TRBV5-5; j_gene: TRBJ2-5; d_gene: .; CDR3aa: ASSLKVLYQETQY
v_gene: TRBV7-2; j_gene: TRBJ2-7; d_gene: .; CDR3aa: ASTNINTPFGHEQY
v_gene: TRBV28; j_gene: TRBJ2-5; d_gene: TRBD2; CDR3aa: ASSSLMLSGGAIETQY
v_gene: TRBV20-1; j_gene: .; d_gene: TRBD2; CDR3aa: SARGASGTYNEQY
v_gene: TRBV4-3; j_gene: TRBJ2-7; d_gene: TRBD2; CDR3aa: ASSHARGGYEQY
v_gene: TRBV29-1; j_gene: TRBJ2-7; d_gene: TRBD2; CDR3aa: SVDASGNEQY
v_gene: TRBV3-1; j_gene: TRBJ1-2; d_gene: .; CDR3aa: ASSQDETGRGYGYT
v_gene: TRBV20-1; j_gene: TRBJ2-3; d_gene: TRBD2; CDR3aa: SATLAGNSQDTQY
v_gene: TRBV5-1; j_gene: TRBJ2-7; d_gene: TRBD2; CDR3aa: ASSPGLLADFSYEQY
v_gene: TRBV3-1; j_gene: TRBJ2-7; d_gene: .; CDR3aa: ASSNLGGDNEQY
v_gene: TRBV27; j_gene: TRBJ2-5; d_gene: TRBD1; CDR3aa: ASSRGQGYNEQY
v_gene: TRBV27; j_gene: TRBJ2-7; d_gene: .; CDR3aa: ASSLSGRSYEQY
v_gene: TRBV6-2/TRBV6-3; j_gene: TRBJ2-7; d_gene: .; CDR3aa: ASSSMLRQRIYSYEQY
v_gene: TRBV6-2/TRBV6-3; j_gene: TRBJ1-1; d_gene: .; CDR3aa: ASSYQGTRVFPTEAF
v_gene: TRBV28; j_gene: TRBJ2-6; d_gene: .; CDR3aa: ATQGLPGYTGANVLT
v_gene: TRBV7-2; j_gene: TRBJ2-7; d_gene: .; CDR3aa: ASSLERQGLEQY
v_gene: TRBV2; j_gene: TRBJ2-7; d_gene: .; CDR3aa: ASSEQGMNEQY
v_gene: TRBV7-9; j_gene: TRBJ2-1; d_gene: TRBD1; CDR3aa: ASSKQGAGVSDEQF
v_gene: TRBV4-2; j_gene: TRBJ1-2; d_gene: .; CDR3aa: ASSQEIVQGEDGYT
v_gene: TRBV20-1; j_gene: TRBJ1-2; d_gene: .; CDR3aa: SASWGEFGYT
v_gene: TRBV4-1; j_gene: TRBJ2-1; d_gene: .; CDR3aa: ASSLGGARSSYNEQF
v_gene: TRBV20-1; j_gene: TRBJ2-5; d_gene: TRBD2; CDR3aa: SARGAGGPEETQY
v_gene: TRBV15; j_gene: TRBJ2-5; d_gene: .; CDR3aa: ATRRGVEETQY
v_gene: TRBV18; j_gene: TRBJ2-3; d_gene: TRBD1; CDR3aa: ASSPLGQGPADTQY
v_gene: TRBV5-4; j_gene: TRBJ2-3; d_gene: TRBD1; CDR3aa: ASSLATGGSTDTQY
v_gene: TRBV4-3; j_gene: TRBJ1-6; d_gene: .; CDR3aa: ASSQDPMALSPLH
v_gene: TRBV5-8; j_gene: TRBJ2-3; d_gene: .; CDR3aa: ASTRGRLAADTQY
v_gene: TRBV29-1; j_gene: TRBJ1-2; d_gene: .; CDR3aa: SVEEGGANYGYT
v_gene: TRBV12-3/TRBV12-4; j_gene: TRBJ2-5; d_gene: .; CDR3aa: ASSLFTGEGTQY
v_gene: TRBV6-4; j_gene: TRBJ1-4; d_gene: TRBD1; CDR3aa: ASRGQGAEKLF
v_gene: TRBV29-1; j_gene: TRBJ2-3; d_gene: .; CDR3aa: SVAKRADSTDTQY
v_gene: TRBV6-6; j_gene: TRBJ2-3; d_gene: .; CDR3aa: ASTMTPASTDTQY
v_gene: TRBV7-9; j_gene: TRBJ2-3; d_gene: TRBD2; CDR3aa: ASSLLPGLAGGDTQY
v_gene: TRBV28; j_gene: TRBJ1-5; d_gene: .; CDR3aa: ASKGSETSNQPQH
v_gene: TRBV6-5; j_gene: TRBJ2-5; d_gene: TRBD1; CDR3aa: ASSEGQILQETQY
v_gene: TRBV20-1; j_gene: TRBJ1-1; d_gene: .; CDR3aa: SGTGPAEAF
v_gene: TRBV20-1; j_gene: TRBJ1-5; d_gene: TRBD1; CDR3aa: SARGGQGNQPQH
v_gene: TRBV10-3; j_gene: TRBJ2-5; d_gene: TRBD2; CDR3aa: AIREAGLAGVETQY
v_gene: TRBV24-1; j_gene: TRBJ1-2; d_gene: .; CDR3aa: ATSDPRDRLRYT
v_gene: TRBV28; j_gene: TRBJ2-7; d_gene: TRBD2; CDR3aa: ASSVPGGGPWDEQY
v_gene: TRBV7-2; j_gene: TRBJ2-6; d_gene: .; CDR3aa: ASSLVPMLGAGANVLT
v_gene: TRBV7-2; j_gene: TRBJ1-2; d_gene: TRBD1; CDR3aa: ASETGGPNYGYT
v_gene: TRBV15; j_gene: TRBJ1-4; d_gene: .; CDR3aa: ATSSGGWATNEKLF
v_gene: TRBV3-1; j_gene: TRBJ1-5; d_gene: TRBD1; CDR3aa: ASSLRDRDQPQH
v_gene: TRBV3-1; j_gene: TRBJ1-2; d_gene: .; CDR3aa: ASSPWGGNGYT
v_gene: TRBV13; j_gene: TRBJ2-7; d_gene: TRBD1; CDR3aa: ASRETGGEEYGNEQY
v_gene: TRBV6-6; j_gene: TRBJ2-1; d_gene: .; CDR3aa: ASRDTYNEQF
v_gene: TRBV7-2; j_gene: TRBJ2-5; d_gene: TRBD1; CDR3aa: ASSQTPGQIQETQY